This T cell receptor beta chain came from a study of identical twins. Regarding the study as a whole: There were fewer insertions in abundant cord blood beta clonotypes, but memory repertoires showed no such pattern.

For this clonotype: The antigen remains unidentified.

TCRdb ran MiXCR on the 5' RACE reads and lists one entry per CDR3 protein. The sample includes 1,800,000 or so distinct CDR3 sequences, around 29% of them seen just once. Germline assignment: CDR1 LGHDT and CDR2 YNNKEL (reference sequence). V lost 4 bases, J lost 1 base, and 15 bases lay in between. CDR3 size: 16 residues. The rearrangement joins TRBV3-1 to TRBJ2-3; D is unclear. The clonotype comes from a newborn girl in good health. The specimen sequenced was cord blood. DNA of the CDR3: TGTGCCAGCAGCCCTAACCCCGGCCAGGGCACAGATACGCAGTATTTT. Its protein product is CASSPNPGQGTDTQYF.